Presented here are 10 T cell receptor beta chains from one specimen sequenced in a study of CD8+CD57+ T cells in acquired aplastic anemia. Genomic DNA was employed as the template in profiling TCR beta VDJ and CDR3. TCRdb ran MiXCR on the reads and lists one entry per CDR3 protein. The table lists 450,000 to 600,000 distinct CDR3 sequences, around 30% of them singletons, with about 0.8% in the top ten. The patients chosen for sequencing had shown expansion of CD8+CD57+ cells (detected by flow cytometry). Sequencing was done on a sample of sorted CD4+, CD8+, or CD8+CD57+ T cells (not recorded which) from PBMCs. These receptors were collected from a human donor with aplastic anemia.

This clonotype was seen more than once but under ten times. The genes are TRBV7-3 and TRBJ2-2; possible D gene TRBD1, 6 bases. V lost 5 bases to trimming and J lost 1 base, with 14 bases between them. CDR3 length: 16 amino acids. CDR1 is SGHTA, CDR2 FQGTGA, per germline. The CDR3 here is CASSQGGRLNTGELFF. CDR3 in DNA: TGTGCCAGCAGCCAAGGGGGACGGCTGAACACCGGGGAGCTGTTTTTT.

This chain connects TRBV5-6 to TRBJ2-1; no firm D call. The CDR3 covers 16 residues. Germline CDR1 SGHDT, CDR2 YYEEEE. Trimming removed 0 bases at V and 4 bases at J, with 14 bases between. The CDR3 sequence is CASSLAPGAQYNEQFF. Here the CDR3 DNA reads TGTGCCAGCAGCTTGGCTCCGGGCGCCCAATACAATGAGCAGTTCTTC.

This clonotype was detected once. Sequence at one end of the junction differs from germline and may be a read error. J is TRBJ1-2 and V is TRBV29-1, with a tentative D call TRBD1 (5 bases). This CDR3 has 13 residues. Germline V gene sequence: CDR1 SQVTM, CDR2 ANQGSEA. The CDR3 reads CSSTPGGFWGYAF. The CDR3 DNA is TGCAGCAGTACCCCCGGAGGGTTCTGGGGCTACGCCTTC.

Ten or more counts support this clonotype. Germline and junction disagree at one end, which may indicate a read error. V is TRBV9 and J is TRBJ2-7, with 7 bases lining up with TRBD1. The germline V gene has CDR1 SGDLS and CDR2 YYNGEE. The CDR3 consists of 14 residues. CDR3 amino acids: CASSVEGGSHEQYF. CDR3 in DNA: TGTGCCAGCAGCGTAGAAGGGGGCTCCCACGAGCAGTACTTC.

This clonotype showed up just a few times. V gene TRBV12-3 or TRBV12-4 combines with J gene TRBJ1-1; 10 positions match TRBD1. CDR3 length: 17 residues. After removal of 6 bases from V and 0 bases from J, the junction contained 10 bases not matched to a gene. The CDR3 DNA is TGTGCCAGCAGAGTGACAGGGGGCGGTTACATGAACACTGAAGCTTTCTTT. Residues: CASRVTGGGYMNTEAFF.

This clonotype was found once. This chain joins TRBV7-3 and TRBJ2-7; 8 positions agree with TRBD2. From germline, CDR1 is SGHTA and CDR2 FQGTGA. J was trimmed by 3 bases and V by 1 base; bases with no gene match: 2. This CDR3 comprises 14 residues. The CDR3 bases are TGTGCCAGCAGCTTAATAGCGGGGAACTACGAGCAGTACTTC. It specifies CASSLIAGNYEQYF.

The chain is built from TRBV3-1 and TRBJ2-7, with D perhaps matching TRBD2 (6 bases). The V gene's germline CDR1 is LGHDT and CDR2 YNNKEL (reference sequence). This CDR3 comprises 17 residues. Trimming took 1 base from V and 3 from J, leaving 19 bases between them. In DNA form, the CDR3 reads TGTGCCAGCAGCCAAGGGGGGGTGGGGACGAGTTACTACGAGCAGTACTTC. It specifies CASSQGGVGTSYYEQYF.

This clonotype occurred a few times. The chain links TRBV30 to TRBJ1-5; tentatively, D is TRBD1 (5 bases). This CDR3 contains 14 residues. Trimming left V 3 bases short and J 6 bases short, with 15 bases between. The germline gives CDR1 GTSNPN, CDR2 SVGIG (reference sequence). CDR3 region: CAWSQGAMGQPQHF. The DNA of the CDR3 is TGTGCCTGGAGCCAAGGGGCTATGGGTCAGCCCCAGCATTTT.

Here the CDR3 DNA reads TGTGCCAGCAGTGAATGGGACACCAAATCCTACGAGCAGTACTTC. Translating it yields CASSEWDTKSYEQYF. The chain recombines TRBV6-1 with TRBJ2-7; a weak D match, TRBD1 (6 bases). Germline V gene sequence: CDR1 MNHNS, CDR2 SASEGT. V lost 2 bases to trimming and J lost 1 base, with 12 bases between them. There are 15 residues in the CDR3.

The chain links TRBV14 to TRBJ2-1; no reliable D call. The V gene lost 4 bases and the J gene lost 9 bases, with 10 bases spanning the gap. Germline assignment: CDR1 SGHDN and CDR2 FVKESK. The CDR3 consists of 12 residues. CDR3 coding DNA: TGTGCCAGCAGCCCAGGACGGAGTGAGCAGTTCTTC. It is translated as CASSPGRSEQFF. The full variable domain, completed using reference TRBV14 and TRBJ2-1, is EAGVTQFPSHSVIEKGQTVTLRCDPISGHDNLYWYRRVMGKEIKFLLHFVKESKQDESGMPNNRFLAERTGGTYSTLKVQPAELEDSGVYFCASSPGRSEQFFGPGTRLTVL.